Below, one T cell receptor beta chain is given with its context. The record originates from a study of blood T cell repertoires in COVID-19. Whole-study context: The United States, Italy and Spain provided the acute and convalescent COVID-19 samples. PBMCs, B-cell-depleted T cells, or T cells were the source of the cDNA or gDNA that made up the material.

The CDR3 runs to 15 residues. V dropped 1 base and J dropped 2; count of bases not matched to a gene: 2. Germline CDR1 and CDR2: LNHDA and SQIVND (reference sequence). Methods used by the authors: Reference gene primers were amplified, and this amplification served to estimate nucleated cell counts. The method was immunoSEQ multiplex PCR; TCRdb's version includes in-frame clones alone and lacks a portion of them. V, J and clone size are those of that table, while D and trimming were read from the DNA. The sample includes about 320,000 clones, about 83% of them seen just once. The receptor was isolated from a woman aged 45-60 years with acute or convalescent COVID-19. V gene TRBV19 combines with J gene TRBJ2-1; TRBD1 matches at 7 bases. The source material was peripheral blood. The CDR3 DNA sequence: TGTGCCAGTAGTATAGCGGGACAGACCTACAATGAGCAGTTCTTC. Its protein product is CASSIAGQTYNEQFF.